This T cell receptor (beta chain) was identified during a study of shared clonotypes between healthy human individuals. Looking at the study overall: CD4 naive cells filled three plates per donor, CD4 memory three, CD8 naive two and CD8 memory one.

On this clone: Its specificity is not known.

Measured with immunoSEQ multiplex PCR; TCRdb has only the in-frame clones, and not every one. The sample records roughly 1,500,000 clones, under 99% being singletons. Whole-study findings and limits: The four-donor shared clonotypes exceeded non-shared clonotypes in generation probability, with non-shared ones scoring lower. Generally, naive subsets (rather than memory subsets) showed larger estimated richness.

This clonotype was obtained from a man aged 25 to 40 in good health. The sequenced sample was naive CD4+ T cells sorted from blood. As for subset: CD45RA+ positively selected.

The CDR3 DNA follows: TGTGCCAGCAGTGAATCCGGTCGGGGCAATCAGCCCCAGCATTTT. Translating it yields CASSESGRGNQPQHF. This chain links TRBV6-1 with TRBJ1-5, with D uncertain. This CDR3 spans 15 amino acids. Looked up from germline, CDR1 is MNHNS and CDR2 is SASEGT. Trimming removed 2 bases from V and 2 bases from J, with 10 bases in between.